This T cell receptor beta chain was recovered during a study of blood T cell repertoires in COVID-19. Study information: COVID-19 samples, acute and convalescent, were from the United States, Italy and Spain. Sources were T cells, B-cell-depleted T cells, or PBMCs; the material itself was cDNA or gDNA.

Profiled with immunoSEQ multiplex PCR; TCRdb holds only in-frame clones, not every one. This table has a few hundred thousand clones, 88% appearing once. This CDR3 is 14 amino acids long. V was cut by 3 bases and J by 0 bases, with 10 bases left in between. Per the germline V gene, CDR1 is DFQATT and CDR2 is SNEGSKA (reference sequence). Sequenced: peripheral blood. This clonotype originated in a man in his sixties who had recovered from COVID-19. The chain employs TRBV20-1 and TRBJ2-3; the D gene is possibly TRBD2 (6 bases). This chain's CDR3 is CSASPLASTDTQYF. In DNA form, the CDR3 reads TGCAGTGCTAGTCCACTAGCCAGCACAGATACGCAGTATTTT.